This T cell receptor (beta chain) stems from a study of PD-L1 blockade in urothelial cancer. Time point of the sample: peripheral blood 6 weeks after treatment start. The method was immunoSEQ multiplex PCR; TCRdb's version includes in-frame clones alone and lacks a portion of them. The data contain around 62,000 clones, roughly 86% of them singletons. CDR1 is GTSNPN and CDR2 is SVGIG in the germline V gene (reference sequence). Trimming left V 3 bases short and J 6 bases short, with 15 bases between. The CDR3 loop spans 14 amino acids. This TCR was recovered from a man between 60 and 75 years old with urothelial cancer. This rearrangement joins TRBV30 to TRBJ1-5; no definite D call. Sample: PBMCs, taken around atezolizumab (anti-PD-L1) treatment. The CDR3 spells CAWRDTRIGQPQHF. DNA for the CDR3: TGTGCCTGGAGAGACACCCGAATAGGTCAGCCCCAGCATTTT.